These 27 T cell receptor beta chains share one sample of origin, sequenced in a study of blood T cells in healthy people across ages. Combining a sample-barcoded 5' primer with a J-beta primer mix, a second PCR ran for roughly 7 to 11 cycles. Each CDR3 protein gets one entry after TCRdb re-called the 5' RACE reads with MiXCR. The table shows around 1,500,000 distinct CDR3 sequences, with about 30% occurring only once. Sequencing was carried out using blood. These TCRs come from a woman aged 25-40 years in good health.

The CDR3 nucleotides are TGCAGTGCCCTTACTCAACAGGGGGCGGGAGGCTACACCTTC. Translation: CSALTQQGAGGYTF. The rearrangement uses TRBV20-1 and TRBJ1-2, with TRBD1 matching 9 bases. The J segment lost 8 bases and the V segment lost 6 bases, leaving 13 bases of the junction unmatched. This CDR3 contains 14 residues. Germline lookup yields CDR1 DFQATT and CDR2 SNEGSKA (reference sequence).

The chain has TRBV6-1 and TRBJ2-3; D uncertain. Germline V lookup: CDR1 MNHNS, CDR2 SASEGT. V shed 2 bases and J shed 5 bases, with 17 bases lying between them. The CDR3 totals 16 residues. Here the CDR3 reads CASSEFGSTTRDTQYF. The CDR3 DNA follows: TGTGCCAGCAGTGAATTCGGCTCGACCACGAGAGATACGCAGTATTTT.

This clonotype was detected many times. The V and J genes are TRBV29-1 and TRBJ2-5; 7 bases line up with TRBD1. V was clipped by 7 bases and J by 1 base; unmatched bases: 6. This CDR3 comprises 13 residues. CDR1 and CDR2 from the germline V gene are SQVTM and ANQGSEA. CDR3 residues: CSGRQGSQETQYF. The CDR3 nucleotides read TGCAGCGGGAGACAGGGATCCCAAGAGACCCAGTACTTC.

J is TRBJ2-2 and V is TRBV11-3; 10 nucleotides align to TRBD2. CDR1 and CDR2 from the germline V gene are SGHNT and YENEEA. The CDR3 has 16 amino acids. With V trimmed by 2 bases and J by 7 bases, 7 bases remained unmatched. CDR3 DNA: TGTGCCAGCAGCTTATCGAGCGGGGGGGTAGACGGGGAGCTGTTTTTT. This sequence encodes CASSLSSGGVDGELFF.

This clonotype occurred a few times. A much larger clone is a single base away; this may be a read error. The rearrangement links TRBV5-1 to TRBJ1-2, with a possible D match to TRBD1 (5 bases). Germline V gives CDR1 SGHRS, CDR2 YFSETQ. The CDR3 runs 15 residues. In DNA form, the CDR3 reads TGCGCCAGCAGCTTGGATTGGGGCAGGGACGGTGGCCACACCTTC. This codes for CASSLDWGRDGGHTF.

This clonotype was picked up one time. The rearrangement joins TRBV4-1 to TRBJ1-5; D is perhaps TRBD1 (5 bases). Trimming left V 1 base short and J 5 bases short, with 12 bases between. This CDR3 has 15 residues. Germline values: CDR1 MGHRA, CDR2 YSYEKL. The CDR3 DNA is TGCGCCAGCAGCCAAGTAGGGGCTGGCGATCAGCCCCAGCATTTT. It encodes CASSQVGAGDQPQHF.

This clonotype was detected ten times or more. The germline gene is not matched at one end of the junction; a read error may be the cause. The chain joins TRBV5-1 to TRBJ2-7; 9 bases align to TRBD2. The germline V gene encodes CDR1 SGHRS and CDR2 YFSETQ. This CDR3 is built from 14 residues. Here the CDR3 DNA reads TGTGCCAGCAGCTTAGCTAGCGGGGATTACGAGCAGTACTTC. This translates into CASSLASGDYEQYF.

As regards this clonotype: With a much larger clone just one base away, this may be a read error. This chain links TRBV5-6 with TRBJ2-1; D might be TRBD1 (6 bases). The CDR3 consists of 15 residues. The germline CDR1 and CDR2 sequences are SGHDT and YYEEEE. V was shortened by 1 base and J by 4 bases, with 12 bases between the two germline ends. The DNA for the CDR3 is TGTGCCAGCAGCTTGAGGGGGAGTGGGTACAATGAGCAGTTCTTC. Amino acid sequence: CASSLRGSGYNEQFF.

There are many counts of this clonotype. The genes are TRBV20-1 and TRBJ2-1, with 8 bases matching TRBD2. Trimming took 5 bases from V and 3 from J; bases not matched to a gene: 15. CDR3 size: 17 residues. Germline CDR1 is DFQATT and CDR2 is SNEGSKA (reference sequence). CDR3 nucleotides: TGCAGTGCTTATCCACCCTCGGGGGGGGCGCTCTACAATGAGCAGTTCTTC. Encoded protein: CSAYPPSGGALYNEQFF.

Turning to this clonotype: The germline gene is not matched at one end of the junction; a read error may be the cause. The chain recombines TRBV27 with TRBJ1-1; 7 bases map to TRBD1. Germline CDR1 is MNHEY and CDR2 is SMNVEV (reference sequence). This CDR3 is 15 amino acids long. CDR3 in amino acids: CATSTLDRADTEAFF. CDR3 DNA: TGTGCCACCAGTACCTTAGACAGGGCGGACACTGAAGCTTTCTTT.

The sample holds a few counts of this clonotype. The chain employs TRBV7-2 and TRBJ1-5; 8 bases line up with TRBD1. The length of the CDR3 is 14 residues. Germline CDR1 is SGHTA and CDR2 is FQGNSA. Losses at the gene ends were 6 bases for V and 6 bases for J; bases not matched to a gene: 7. The CDR3 bases are TGTACCAGCAGACGAACAGGGGGAAGTCAGCCCCAGCATTTT. Protein sequence: CTSRRTGGSQPQHF.

This clonotype has more than one count but fewer than ten. The rearrangement joins TRBV6-5 to TRBJ2-3; 10 bases fit TRBD2. The CDR3 has 16 amino acids. Germline lookup yields CDR1 MNHEY and CDR2 SVGAGI. Trimming at V came to 5 bases and at J to 2 bases, leaving 7 bases not matched to a gene. This CDR3 reads CASSPAGGINTDTQYF. The CDR3 DNA is TGTGCCAGCAGTCCAGCGGGGGGGATCAACACAGATACGCAGTATTTT.

V gene TRBV6-6 combines with J gene TRBJ1-2; D remains unclear. The CDR3 sequence is 11 residues long. CDR1 is MNHNY and CDR2 is SVGAGI in the germline V gene (reference sequence). Trimming stripped 6 bases from V and 8 bases from J, with 10 bases between. This CDR3 reads CASSPDEGYTF. Written as DNA, the CDR3 is TGTGCCAGCAGCCCCGATGAAGGCTACACCTTC.

This clonotype was counted between two and nine times. The V and J genes are TRBV5-1 and TRBJ1-6; 10 bases agree with TRBD1. This CDR3 is built from 15 residues. V shed 0 bases and J 7 bases; nucleotides not matched to a gene: 1. CDR1 and CDR2 (germline): SGHRS, YFSETQ. The CDR3 sequence: CASSLEDRGNSPLHF. CDR3 nucleotides: TGCGCCAGCAGCTTGGAGGACAGGGGGAATTCACCCCTCCACTTT.

In regard to this clonotype: The CDR3 ends on some other residue instead of the conserved phenylalanine or tryptophan, so this is likely a read error. The chain is built from TRBV7-9 and TRBJ2-4, with D possibly TRBD2 on 6 matching bases. Trimming cost V 9 bases and J 0 bases, with 9 bases left between them. Germline V gene lookup returns CDR1 SEHNR and CDR2 FQNEAQ (reference sequence). The CDR3 sequence is 13 residues long. CDR3 bases: TGTGCCAGTAGCGGACTAGCCAAAAACATTCAGTACTTA. As protein: CASSGLAKNIQYL.

A few counts support this clonotype. This chain links TRBV4-2 with TRBJ2-7; D is perhaps TRBD1 or TRBD2 (5 bases each). The CDR3 runs to 15 residues. V was pared by 8 bases and J by 5 bases, with 22 bases between. Germline V lookup: CDR1 LGHNA, CDR2 YNFKEQ. The CDR3 DNA sequence: TGTGCCAGCCGCTGGCAGGGAGAACAAGTAAACGAGCAGTACTTC. Encoded protein: CASRWQGEQVNEQYF.

This clonotype was counted at least ten times. This chain connects TRBV28 to TRBJ2-1, with 8 bases fitting TRBD1. The V and J ends lost 10 bases and 7 bases, in that order; junction bases with no gene match: 15. CDR1 MDHEN and CDR2 SYDVKM come from the germline V gene. CDR3 length: 15 residues. The CDR3 sequence: CATTLQGAVKNEQFF. The CDR3 nucleotides are TGTGCCACCACACTCCAGGGGGCAGTTAAGAATGAGCAGTTCTTC.

The J gene is TRBJ2-3, the V gene TRBV7-2; D could derive from TRBD1 or TRBD2 (5 bases each). There are 16 residues in the CDR3. V was trimmed by 5 bases and J by 0 bases, leaving 15 bases between them. The germline CDR1 and CDR2 sequences are SGHTA and FQGNSA. The DNA for the CDR3 is TGTGCCAGCAGCCCCTTGAGGGGCGGAAGCACAGATACGCAGTATTTT. It specifies CASSPLRGGSTDTQYF.

The chain carries TRBV20-1 and TRBJ2-7; no definite D call. The germline V gene has CDR1 DFQATT and CDR2 SNEGSKA (reference sequence). V dropped 1 base and J dropped 0 bases, with 10 bases sitting between them. The CDR3 is 14 amino acids. As DNA, the CDR3 is TGCAGTGCTAGAGGTGTTTCACCCTCCTACGAGCAGTACTTC. The encoded protein is CSARGVSPSYEQYF.

The chain uses TRBV10-2 and TRBJ1-2; no clear D gene. CDR1 and CDR2 (germline): WSHSY, SAAADI. Trimming took off 5 bases at V and 8 bases at J, with 15 bases between the two ends. The CDR3 is 13 residues long. CDR3 nucleotides: TGCGCCAGCAGTCCGACCAGCCTCGCGGGCTACACCTTC. This sequence encodes CASSPTSLAGYTF.

This clonotype was counted between two and nine times. V gene TRBV29-1 combines with J gene TRBJ1-1; TRBD1 aligns across 11 bases. V dropped 5 bases and J dropped 7; count of bases not matched to a gene: 6. Germline CDR1 and CDR2: SQVTM and ANQGSEA. The CDR3 runs to 13 residues. The CDR3 coding sequence is TGCAGCGTTAGGACAGGGGGCGCGATTGAAGCTTTCTTT. Protein sequence: CSVRTGGAIEAFF.

The V call is TRBV3-1, the J call TRBJ2-3; the D call may be TRBD1 or TRBD2 (6 bases each). This CDR3 comprises 15 residues. CDR1 and CDR2 from the germline V gene are LGHDT and YNNKEL (reference sequence). V dropped 4 bases and J dropped 4 bases, with 15 bases sitting between them. CDR3 bases: TGTGCCAGCAGCCCTGGGGGGCTAGTTTCAGATACGCAGTATTTT. It encodes CASSPGGLVSDTQYF.

This clonotype was observed many times. This chain joins TRBV27 and TRBJ2-7; the D gene is possibly TRBD2 (6 bases). V was shortened by 6 bases and J by 1 base, with 16 bases between the two germline ends. The CDR3 has 15 residues. The germline gives CDR1 MNHEY, CDR2 SMNVEV (reference sequence). The chain's CDR3 is CASSQNSGTSYEQYF. CDR3 nucleotide sequence: TGTGCCAGCAGCCAAAATTCCGGGACTTCCTACGAGCAGTACTTC.

The V and J genes are TRBV13 and TRBJ2-7; TRBD1 agrees at 9 bases. With V trimmed by 3 bases and J by 4 bases, 4 bases remained unmatched. Germline CDR1 reads PRHDT; CDR2 reads FYEKMQ (reference sequence). This CDR3 has 14 amino acids. CDR3 amino acids: CASSFRDREYEQYF. DNA of the CDR3: TGTGCCAGCAGCTTCCGGGACAGGGAATACGAGCAGTACTTC.

This clonotype was detected a few times. The rearrangement uses TRBV9 and TRBJ2-7, with 7 bases fitting TRBD2. Germline V gene data show CDR1 as SGDLS and CDR2 as YYNGEE. CDR3 size: 15 residues. J was trimmed by 0 bases and V by 2 bases; bases with no gene match: 5. The chain's CDR3 is CASSVGLGSSYEQYF. CDR3 DNA sequence: TGTGCCAGCAGCGTTGGACTAGGAAGCTCCTACGAGCAGTACTTC.

Remarks on this clonotype: Just one base apart from a much larger clone, this may be a read error. This chain joins TRBV29-1 and TRBJ1-1; possibly TRBD1 for D (6 bases). V lost 6 bases and J lost 3, with 8 bases in between. Germline-derived CDR1 and CDR2 are SQVTM and ANQGSEA. The CDR3 is made up of 11 amino acids. The CDR3: CSVRGDTEAFF. In DNA form, the CDR3 reads TGCAGCGTGAGGGGGGACACTGAAGCTTTCTTT.

This sequence joins TRBV20-1 and TRBJ2-1, with TRBD2 identical over 9 bases. CDR3 length: 17 residues. V shed 5 bases and J 5 bases; nucleotides not matched to a gene: 16. Germline V gene lookup returns CDR1 DFQATT and CDR2 SNEGSKA (reference sequence). The CDR3 bases are TGCAGTGCTCAATCTGATCGACTTAGCGGGGGCGACAATGAGCAGTTCTTC. Its protein is CSAQSDRLSGGDNEQFF.